The 25 T cell receptor beta chains in this list originate from one sample, sequenced in a study of T cell changes during pregnancy in multiple sclerosis. Generated by immunoSEQ multiplex PCR, the TCRdb table keeps only in-frame clones and is missing some. The table includes some 38,000 clones, approximately 90% detected once. The sequences come from CD4+ T cells from peripheral blood mononuclear cells, collected in the second trimester of pregnancy. The receptor set was obtained from a female donor in good health, enrolled as a control in a pregnancy study.

The CDR3 sequence is CSVESDANYEQYF. CDR3 in DNA: TGCAGCGTTGAAAGCGACGCAAACTACGAGCAGTACTTC. This chain connects TRBV29-1 to TRBJ2-7; D not certain. The CDR3 spans 13 residues. The ends were cut back, 2 bases at V and 3 bases at J, with 11 bases in the middle. The germline V gene encodes CDR1 SQVTM and CDR2 ANQGSEA.

The CDR3 DNA reads as TGTGCCAGCAAGGTACTTGGGACAGGGCCTCAGCCCCAGCATTTT. It encodes CASKVLGTGPQPQHF. The rearrangement uses TRBV2 and TRBJ1-5, with TRBD1 matching over 9 bases. In germline, CDR1 is SNHLY, CDR2 FYNNEI. This CDR3 has 15 amino acids. V lost 7 bases and J lost 6; bases outside the gene matches: 10.

The CDR3 protein is CASSEYRGGETQYF. Here the CDR3 DNA reads TGTGCCAGCAGTGAATATCGGGGAGGGGAGACCCAGTACTTC. This rearrangement joins TRBV25-1 to TRBJ2-5; 7 bases align to TRBD2. J was trimmed by 5 bases and V by 0 bases; bases with no gene match: 3. The germline gives CDR1 MGHDK, CDR2 SYGVNS. The CDR3 has 14 residues. Full variable domain (rest looked up from reference TRBV25-1 and TRBJ2-5): EADIYQTPRYLVIGTGKKITLECSQTMGHDKMYWYQQDPGMELHLIHYSYGVNSTEKGDLSSESTVSRIRTEHFPLTLESARPSHTSQYLCASSEYRGGETQYFGPGTRLLVL.

This clone occurred once. The chain links TRBV9 to TRBJ1-2; 9 nucleotides align to TRBD1. With V trimmed by 4 bases and J by 8 bases, 12 bases remained unmatched. Germline V CDR1 and CDR2: SGDLS, YYNGEE. The CDR3 loop spans 15 amino acids. CDR3 amino acids: CASSKQTGGFEGYTF. The DNA for the CDR3 is TGTGCCAGCAGCAAACAAACAGGGGGCTTTGAAGGCTACACCTTC.

The chain employs TRBV27 and TRBJ2-7; perhaps TRBD1 as D (6 bases). Germline V gives CDR1 MNHEY, CDR2 SMNVEV (reference sequence). This CDR3 comprises 15 residues. The V end lost 5 bases, the J end lost 3 bases, and 17 bases lay between the germline ends. The CDR3 region is CASSPFMGRGYEQYF. Written as DNA, the CDR3 is TGTGCCAGCAGTCCCTTTATGGGCAGGGGCTACGAGCAGTACTTC.

The J gene is TRBJ1-4, the V gene TRBV14; D might be TRBD1 (6 bases). Germline V CDR1 and CDR2: SGHDN, FVKESK. The CDR3 loop spans 16 amino acids. Trimming took 0 bases from V and 7 from J, leaving 15 bases between them. For the CDR3, the DNA is TGTGCCAGCAGCCAAGATCCCGGGCAGGGGTCTGAAAAACTGTTTTTT. Its translation is CASSQDPGQGSEKLFF.

The chain links TRBV30 to TRBJ2-1, with 11 nucleotides matching TRBD1. The CDR3 is made up of 14 amino acids. V was clipped by 2 bases and J by 6 bases; unmatched bases: 3. Per the germline V gene, CDR1 is GTSNPN and CDR2 is SVGIG (reference sequence). The CDR3 DNA sequence: TGTGCCTGGAGTCGGGACAGGGGGGTCAATGAGCAGTTCTTC. It yields the protein CAWSRDRGVNEQFF.

The chain is built from TRBV5-1 and TRBJ2-1; 7 nucleotides line up with TRBD1. Trimming cost V 2 bases and J 7 bases; bases outside gene matches: 6. Germline loops: CDR1 SGHRS, CDR2 YFSETQ. The CDR3 is 14 amino acids. CDR3 in DNA: TGCGCCAGCAGCTTACGGACAGGAGTTAATGAGCAGTTCTTC. Protein sequence: CASSLRTGVNEQFF. Complete variable domain (other parts from reference TRBV5-1 and TRBJ2-1): KAGVTQTPRYLIKTRGQQVTLSCSPISGHRSVSWYQQTPGQGLQFLFEYFSETQRNKGNFPGRFSGRQFSNSRSEMNVSTLELGDSALYLCASSLRTGVNEQFFGPGTRLTVL.

V gene TRBV27 combines with J gene TRBJ2-7, with TRBD1 matching 9 bases. CDR3 size: 14 residues. Per the germline V gene, CDR1 is MNHEY and CDR2 is SMNVEV (reference sequence). The J segment lost 4 bases and the V segment lost 4 bases, leaving 5 bases of the junction unmatched. CDR3 DNA sequence: TGTGCCAGCAGTTCCGGACAGGGGCGGTACGAGCAGTACTTC. It yields the protein CASSSGQGRYEQYF.

The rearrangement links TRBV18 to TRBJ1-4, with 8 nucleotides matching TRBD1. The CDR3 covers 13 residues. The junction had 0 bases not matched to a gene; V was cut back by 2 bases and J by 7 bases. CDR1 and CDR2 from the germline V gene are KGHSH and LQKENI. CDR3 bases: TGTGCCAGCTCACCAGGACAGGGTGAAAAACTGTTTTTT. Encoded protein: CASSPGQGEKLFF. The whole variable domain, remainder taken from reference TRBV18 and TRBJ1-4, is NAGVMQNPRHLVRRRGQEARLRCSPMKGHSHVYWYRQLPEEGLKFMVYLQKENIIDESGMPKERFSAEFPKEGPSILRIQQVVRGDSAAYFCASSPGQGEKLFFGSGTQLSVL.

This sequence joins TRBV5-4 and TRBJ2-7, with a possible D match to TRBD2 (5 bases). V was clipped by 1 base and J by 6 bases, with 14 bases between them. The CDR3 is made up of 14 amino acids. The germline V gene encodes CDR1 SGHNT and CDR2 YYREEE (reference sequence). The CDR3 sequence is CASSLTSSSLEQYF. The CDR3 bases are TGTGCCAGCAGCTTGACTTCTAGCTCCCTCGAGCAGTACTTC.

V usage is TRBV7-2 and J usage is TRBJ1-2; TRBD1 is a possible D gene (5 bases). The V gene lost 3 bases and the J gene lost 6 bases, with 11 bases spanning the gap. The CDR3 sequence is 13 residues long. Per germline, CDR1 SGHTA and CDR2 FQGNSA. The CDR3, as DNA: TGTGCCAGCAGCTTTCCGACAGAAGATGGCTACACCTTC. This encodes CASSFPTEDGYTF.

V gene TRBV7-3 combines with J gene TRBJ1-6; D not resolved. Germline assignment: CDR1 SGHTA and CDR2 FQGTGA. The CDR3 has 14 residues. V lost 6 bases, J lost 3 bases, and 9 bases lay in between. For the CDR3, the DNA is TGTGCCAGCAGGGACTCAGACTATAATTCACCCCTCCACTTT. Translating gives CASRDSDYNSPLHF.

The CDR3 is CASSNRGQNTEAFF. The CDR3 DNA sequence: TGTGCCAGCAGTAATAGGGGGCAGAACACTGAAGCTTTCTTT. The chain combines TRBV4-2 with TRBJ1-1; 7 bases match TRBD1. CDR1 is LGHNA, CDR2 YNFKEQ, per germline. The V gene end was trimmed by 6 bases and the J gene end by 1 base; junction bases not matched to a gene: 5. The CDR3 loop spans 14 amino acids.

The genes are TRBV19 and TRBJ2-2; 10 positions match TRBD1. Germline V gene data show CDR1 as LNHDA and CDR2 as SQIVND (reference sequence). J gave up 7 bases and V 7 bases, and 9 bases lay outside the gene matches. The CDR3 is 15 residues long. CDR3: CASMTGTGEGGELFF. The CDR3 region has the DNA TGTGCCAGTATGACCGGGACAGGGGAAGGCGGGGAGCTGTTTTTT.

This chain joins TRBV7-9 and TRBJ1-2, with no clear D. Germline V gene lookup returns CDR1 SEHNR and CDR2 FQNEAQ (reference sequence). V was clipped by 1 base and J by 0 bases, with 18 bases between them. The CDR3 runs 18 residues. The CDR3 loop is CASSLVRGPGVANYGYTF. CDR3 coding DNA: TGTGCCAGCAGCTTAGTCCGAGGGCCCGGGGTAGCTAACTATGGCTACACCTTC.

The chain links TRBV5-1 to TRBJ2-1, with D possibly TRBD2 on 6 matching bases. Trimming removed 5 bases at V and 2 bases at J, with 11 bases between. CDR3 length equals 14 residues. The germline CDR1 and CDR2 sequences are SGHRS and YFSETQ. The CDR3 sequence: CASRLAETYNEQFF. Here the CDR3 DNA reads TGCGCCAGCAGGTTAGCGGAGACCTACAATGAGCAGTTCTTC.

The V call is TRBV30, the J call TRBJ1-1; 7 nucleotides line up with TRBD1. The CDR3 length is 15 residues. With V trimmed by 4 bases and J by 2 bases, 10 bases remained unmatched. Germline V CDR1 and CDR2: GTSNPN, SVGIG (reference sequence). This CDR3 is CAWISRQGVNTEAFF. CDR3 DNA sequence: TGTGCCTGGATATCCCGGCAGGGGGTTAACACTGAAGCTTTCTTT.

The rearrangement links TRBV2 to TRBJ2-3; a weak D match, TRBD1 (6 bases). Between the trimmed V and J ends, which lost 6 bases and 4 bases, there was a span of 14 bases. The CDR3 sequence is 14 residues long. Germline V gives CDR1 SNHLY, CDR2 FYNNEI. This CDR3 is CASRFIQGPDTQYF. The CDR3 nucleotides are TGTGCCAGCAGGTTTATACAGGGTCCAGATACGCAGTATTTT. Supplemented by reference TRBV2 and TRBJ2-3, the full variable domain reads EPEVTQTPSHQVTQMGQEVILRCVPISNHLYFYWYRQILGQKVEFLVSFYNNEISEKSEIFDDQFSVERPDGSNFTLKIRSTKLEDSAMYFCASRFIQGPDTQYFGPGTRLTVL.

This rearrangement joins TRBV5-6 to TRBJ2-3, with D hard to call. CDR1 and CDR2 (germline): SGHDT, YYEEEE. The ends were cut back, 0 bases at V and 4 bases at J, with 3 bases in the middle. The CDR3 runs 12 residues. The CDR3 DNA is TGTGCCAGCAGCTTGGCCTCAGATACGCAGTATTTT. This encodes CASSLASDTQYF.

This chain uses TRBV5-1 with TRBJ1-1; 8 bases align to TRBD1. Germline CDR1 reads SGHRS; CDR2 reads YFSETQ. J gave up 1 base and V 4 bases, and 6 bases lay outside the gene matches. The CDR3 has 15 residues. The CDR3 DNA reads as TGCGCCAGCAGCCGGGACAGGACCTCGAACACTGAAGCTTTCTTT. Protein: CASSRDRTSNTEAFF.

The chain recombines TRBV4-1 with TRBJ2-3; TRBD1 matches at 9 bases. The germline V gene has CDR1 MGHRA and CDR2 YSYEKL. The CDR3 is 15 amino acids. With 4 bases clipped from V and 2 bases from J, the junction kept 4 bases outside the gene matches. The CDR3 protein is CASSPRDRDTDTQYF. The CDR3 DNA is TGCGCCAGCAGCCCTAGGGACAGGGACACAGATACGCAGTATTTT.

This rearrangement joins TRBV7-3 to TRBJ1-1; D perhaps matches TRBD1 (5 bases). The V end was cut by 1 base, the J end by 6 bases, with 15 bases between. CDR1 and CDR2 from the germline V gene are SGHTA and FQGTGA. The CDR3 covers 15 residues. The CDR3 spells CASSLRTGVEAEAFF. The CDR3 bases are TGTGCCAGCAGCTTAAGGACGGGGGTCGAGGCTGAAGCTTTCTTT.

The V call is TRBV28, the J call TRBJ2-1; a possible D gene is TRBD1 (5 bases). The V end was cut by 5 bases, the J end by 8 bases, with 25 bases between. CDR3 length: 17 amino acids. In germline, CDR1 is MDHEN, CDR2 SYDVKM. The CDR3 DNA reads as TGTGCCAGCAGTCCCAACTCAGTCCGACAGTCTCGGGATGAGCAGTTCTTC. Protein product: CASSPNSVRQSRDEQFF.

The chain employs TRBV5-1 and TRBJ1-3; a possible D gene is TRBD1 (5 bases). Deletions cut 0 bases from V and 0 bases from J, with 7 bases between. CDR1 is SGHRS, CDR2 YFSETQ, per germline. CDR3 length: 15 amino acids. CDR3 sequence: CASSLGQNSGNTIYF. The CDR3 DNA sequence: TGCGCCAGCAGCTTGGGACAGAACTCTGGAAACACCATATATTTT.